The rows below give T cell receptor beta chains drawn from one sample of a study of OX40 agonist ivuxolimab in advanced cancers. The method was immunoSEQ multiplex PCR; TCRdb's version includes in-frame clones alone and lacks a portion of them. The sample contains approximately 60,000 clones, over 75% of which appear only once. The material was CD4+ or CD8+ T cells sorted from blood, obtained in a trial of the OX40 agonist ivuxolimab. The receptors derive from an adult with an advanced solid tumor such as melanoma, head and neck, liver or kidney cancer. The CDR3 runs from the conserved cysteine through the conserved F or W.

TRBV5-1 CASSSGLTNSPLHF
TRBV5-1 CASSLVLGTEAFF
TRBV11-2 CASRPMGRRTGELFF
TRBV15 CATSEQGPRLAEQYF
TRBV6-6 CASQDREDGQPQHF
TRBV14 CASSQPAGAQETQYF
TRBV30 CAWSGSGGQPQHF
TRBV18 CASSPPGTGLNTEAFF
TRBV5-8 CASSFNGQPNQPQHF
TRBV7-7 CASSSSGGLTDTQYF
TRBV5-5 CASSLTLGQGVYNEQFF
TRBV7-2 CASSFTSSYNSPLHF
TRBV18 CASSPTMAETQYF
TRBV2 CASSDRWNTEAFF
TRBV7-3 CASSLTGTGIMNEQFF
TRBV6-5 CASTDSGLEQYF
TRBV7-2 CASSREAPGLSGELFF
TRBV7-2 CASSFRAGGTDTQYF
TRBV18 CASSPQRTGGYEQYF
TRBV6-1 CASSSSGGATETQYF
TRBV11-2 CASSPGILAFF
TRBV11-2 CASSSGGQGVGTQYF
TRBV5-1 CASSYVRNSPLHF
TRBV10-2 CASSGSADMNTEAFF
TRBV4-3 CASSQGERRVGNNEQFF
TRBV9 CASSPDRAETQYF
TRBV18 CASSPGLGNQPQHF
TRBV10-3 CAISEGRGRHTDTQYF
TRBV4-3 CASSQGGRAGYEQYF
TRBV15 CATSRDLGAAANYGYTF
TRBV2 CASSPNSQVYYGYTF
TRBV19 CASSSQEGSSYEQYF
TRBV18 CASSPPYGLLGTDTQYF
TRBV6-4 CASRLGFNMNTEAFF
TRBV9 CASSVSRGRETQYF
TRBV9 CASSVGLAGEYEQYF
TRBV7-9 CASSLAGAGGANYGYTF
TRBV18 CASSPPPPGVGYTF
TRBV15 CATSRGGGGGGYTF
TRBV30 CAWKSMAAGRGRRTGELFF
TRBV30 CAWSAPGQGARSYEQYF
TRBV2 CASSAGQANNQPQHF
TRBV5-1 CASSIGQGSYGYTF
TRBV7-2 CASSLFGSTDTQYF
TRBV5-4 CASSLRTGPNTEAFF
TRBV6-4 CASSVTITSTDTQYF
TRBV7-3 CASSSPGQGDYTF
TRBV18 CASSLGGSSYEQYF
TRBV15 CATSSGVPSYGYTF
TRBV7-2 CASSLVADPGANVLTF